Sequencing of this T cell receptor beta chain was carried out in a study of beta chain features in type 1 diabetes. Study conclusions and caveats: For type 1 diabetes patients, VDJ junctions showed fewer insertions and more deletions. All four CD4+ subsets of Type 1 diabetes patients contained TCRB CDR3s that were moderately but significantly shorter.

On this clone: Its antigen remains unidentified.

Since all of the isolated RNA was reverse transcribed, expressed TCRB transcripts were what got sequenced. Read counts averaged around 3.5 million for samples of naive, central memory and regulatory T cells. TCRdb's table, derived via immunoSEQ multiplex PCR, lists solely in-frame clones and lacks some. The repertoire holds 300,000 to 450,000 clones, with around 12% as singletons. The receptor was derived from a woman in her late teens or twenties with type 1 diabetes. Material: naive CD4+ T cells from blood.

The CDR3 region has the DNA TGTGCCAGCAGAAACGGGGGGTCCTACGAGCAGTACTTC. Its translation: CASRNGGSYEQYF. V gene TRBV28 combines with J gene TRBJ2-7, with TRBD2 matching over 7 bases. Germline V gene data show CDR1 as MDHEN and CDR2 as SYDVKM. The V gene end was trimmed by 6 bases and the J gene end by 1 base; junction bases not matched to a gene: 3. The CDR3 spans 13 residues.